Shown below are 22 T cell receptor beta chains from a single sample sequenced in a study of T cell repertoires in cytomegalovirus infection. MiXCR, applied by TCRdb to the reads, yields one record per CDR3 protein. The sample lists over 100,000 distinct CDR3 sequences, approximately 15% seen once, with approximately 7.6% in the top ten. The sample consisted of PBMCs. The receptors here all came from a human donor in good health (CMV status not recorded). Some clones in this sample may be carry-over from other donors' samples.

V gene TRBV6-2 or TRBV6-3 combines with J gene TRBJ2-7, with TRBD1 matching over 9 bases. V lost 6 bases to trimming and J lost 3 bases; unmatched junction nucleotides: 9. The germline V gene encodes CDR1 MNHEY and CDR2 SVGEGT. The CDR3 covers 15 residues. The CDR3 protein is CASRATGQGVYEQYF. In nucleotides, the CDR3 is TGTGCCAGCAGAGCCACGGGACAGGGAGTCTACGAGCAGTACTTC.

The chain uses TRBV18 and TRBJ1-2; no clear D gene. The V end was cut by 3 bases, the J end by 1 base, with 6 bases between. Germline assignment: CDR1 KGHSH and CDR2 LQKENI. The length of the CDR3 is 13 residues. Here the CDR3 reads CASSPRDNYGYTF. The CDR3 region has the DNA TGTGCCAGCTCACCGCGGGATAACTATGGCTACACCTTC. The full variable domain, rest sourced from reference TRBV18 and TRBJ1-2, is NAGVMQNPRHLVRRRGQEARLRCSPMKGHSHVYWYRQLPEEGLKFMVYLQKENIIDESGMPKERFSAEFPKEGPSILRIQQVVRGDSAAYFCASSPRDNYGYTFGSGTRLTVV.

This clonotype was seen repeatedly, ten times or more. The V gene is TRBV25-1, the J gene TRBJ1-3; tentatively, D is TRBD1 (6 bases). Trimming took off 7 bases at V and 0 bases at J, with 19 bases between the two ends. CDR3 length equals 17 residues. Germline values: CDR1 MGHDK, CDR2 SYGVNS. CDR3 residues: CASTGKKDSDSGNTIYF. The DNA of the CDR3 is TGTGCCAGCACCGGAAAGAAGGACAGCGACTCTGGAAACACCATATATTTT.

This clonotype was detected many times. The CDR3 here is CASSSDYYNEQFF. The CDR3 DNA sequence: TGTGCCAGCAGCTCCGACTACTACAATGAGCAGTTCTTC. The rearrangement uses TRBV7-2 and TRBJ2-1; maybe TRBD2 (5 bases). This CDR3 comprises 13 residues. CDR1 is SGHTA, CDR2 FQGNSA, per germline. Trimming cost V 4 bases and J 3 bases, with 7 bases left between them.

The chain is built from TRBV28 and TRBJ1-2, with unresolved D. Trimming pared 6 bases from V and 1 base from J, leaving 15 bases between. CDR1 is MDHEN, CDR2 SYDVKM, per germline. The CDR3 sequence is 15 residues long. CDR3 region: CASSLFGPVNYGYTF. The DNA for the CDR3 is TGTGCCAGCAGCCTTTTCGGACCCGTTAACTATGGCTACACCTTC.

Many counts were recorded for this clonotype. J is TRBJ2-3 and V is TRBV7-2, with a weak D call TRBD1 (5 bases). This CDR3 has 12 amino acids. V lost 4 bases, J lost 5 bases, and 7 bases lay in between. Germline V gene data show CDR1 as SGHTA and CDR2 as FQGNSA. CDR3 sequence: CASSSDRDTQYF. The CDR3 bases are TGTGCCAGCAGCTCCGACAGAGATACGCAGTATTTT.

The rearrangement uses TRBV20-1 and TRBJ2-1; 9 nucleotides line up with TRBD2. The J segment lost 7 bases and the V segment lost 7 bases, leaving 8 bases of the junction unmatched. This CDR3 has 13 residues. Germline values: CDR1 DFQATT, CDR2 SNEGSKA (reference sequence). In DNA, the CDR3 is TGCAGTGTCGCGGGGGGGTATGGAAATGAGCAGTTCTTC. Translating it yields CSVAGGYGNEQFF.

This clonotype was recorded many times. The rearrangement joins TRBV10-3 to TRBJ2-3, with TRBD1 identical over 12 bases. The germline gives CDR1 ENHRY, CDR2 SYGVKD. The CDR3 loop spans 14 amino acids. V lost 8 bases to trimming and J lost 6 bases; unmatched junction nucleotides: 6. CDR3 coding DNA: TGTGCCATCGAAGGGACAGGGGGCGTCGATACGCAGTATTTT. Translated: CAIEGTGGVDTQYF.

This clonotype was recorded at least ten times. The chain is built from TRBV28 and TRBJ1-4; D is uncertain. The CDR3 is 13 residues long. Trimming left V 3 bases short and J 10 bases short, with 12 bases between. Germline V gene lookup returns CDR1 MDHEN and CDR2 SYDVKM. The CDR3 region is CASSLMDGRKLFF. CDR3 nucleotides: TGTGCCAGCAGTTTGATGGATGGGCGAAAACTGTTTTTT.

The chain uses TRBV7-9 and TRBJ2-7, with 8 positions matching TRBD2. Germline lookup yields CDR1 SEHNR and CDR2 FQNEAQ (reference sequence). V gave up 5 bases and J gave up 3 bases; unmatched junction bases: 9. This CDR3 is 15 amino acids long. The CDR3 DNA is TGTGCCAGCAGCGACGGGGAGCGGGGGCTCTACGAGCAGTACTTC. It encodes CASSDGERGLYEQYF.

The CDR3 sequence: CASSLYSPGGNEQFF. The CDR3 DNA follows: TGTGCCAGCAGCTTGTACTCACCCGGGGGCAATGAGCAGTTCTTC. The chain joins TRBV5-8 to TRBJ2-1; the D gene is possibly TRBD2 (6 bases). Deletions cut 1 base from V and 6 bases from J, with 14 bases between. The CDR3 runs to 15 residues. Per the germline V gene, CDR1 is SGHTS and CDR2 is YDEGEE.

The genes are TRBV20-1 and TRBJ2-7, with 10 nucleotides matching TRBD1. This CDR3 is 14 amino acids long. Germline CDR1 reads DFQATT; CDR2 reads SNEGSKA (reference sequence). With 1 base clipped from V and 1 base from J, the junction kept 1 base outside the gene matches. The CDR3 loop is CSARGQGASYEQYF. CDR3 DNA sequence: TGCAGTGCTAGAGGACAGGGGGCTTCCTACGAGCAGTACTTC.

This clonotype came up a few times. This chain links TRBV5-8 with TRBJ1-1; D is perhaps TRBD1 (6 bases). The CDR3 contains 12 residues. CDR1 SGHTS and CDR2 YDEGEE come from the germline V gene. V lost 2 bases to trimming and J lost 12 bases, with 14 bases between them. CDR3: CASSFTGQKTFF. CDR3 bases: TGTGCCAGCAGCTTTACCGGACAGAAGACTTTCTTT.

This clonotype showed up just a few times. V and J are TRBV7-6 and TRBJ1-2; weak D call: TRBD1 (5 bases). Germline V gene sequence: CDR1 SGHVS, CDR2 FNYEAQ. V was clipped by 0 bases and J by 4 bases, with 9 bases between them. The CDR3 covers 14 residues. CDR3 DNA sequence: TGTGCCAGCAGCTTAGCAGGGGCCCTCTATGGCTACACCTTC. This codes for CASSLAGALYGYTF.

This chain links TRBV20-1 with TRBJ2-7, with D possibly called TRBD1 or TRBD2 (5 bases each). The V gene's germline CDR1 is DFQATT and CDR2 SNEGSKA (reference sequence). CDR3 length equals 14 residues. V lost 3 bases to trimming and J lost 2 bases, with 14 bases between them. CDR3 sequence (DNA): TGCAGTGCTAGGTGGGACCGAGGCCCCTACGAGCAGTACTTC. Its protein product is CSARWDRGPYEQYF.

The rearrangement links TRBV2 to TRBJ1-5, with a tentative D call TRBD1 (5 bases). Germline V gene sequence: CDR1 SNHLY, CDR2 FYNNEI. The CDR3 runs 14 residues. The germline V and J ends were trimmed by 2 bases and 6 bases, with 11 bases remaining between them. CDR3 amino acids: CASSENGGGQPQHF. The CDR3 DNA reads TGTGCCAGCAGTGAAAACGGGGGTGGTCAGCCCCAGCATTTT.

This clonotype appeared many times. The chain carries TRBV7-2 and TRBJ2-7, with D possibly being TRBD2 (7 bases). V lost 5 bases to trimming and J lost 6 bases, with 23 bases between them. The CDR3 runs to 16 residues. CDR1 SGHTA and CDR2 FQGNSA come from the germline V gene. The CDR3: CASSPWGGGSPTEQYF. The CDR3 nucleotides are TGTGCCAGCAGCCCCTGGGGGGGCGGGTCTCCGACCGAGCAGTACTTC.

This clonotype has only a few counts. The V and J genes are TRBV20-1 and TRBJ1-2, with D hard to call. Germline V gene lookup returns CDR1 DFQATT and CDR2 SNEGSKA (reference sequence). The length of the CDR3 is 13 residues. The ends were cut back, 6 bases at V and 4 bases at J, with 15 bases in the middle. DNA for the CDR3: TGCAGTGCCCTTAGACGGACGATCTATGGCTACACCTTC. This encodes CSALRRTIYGYTF.

This clonotype was counted many times. The chain is built from TRBV7-2 and TRBJ1-5; D gene uncertain. Germline loops: CDR1 SGHTA, CDR2 FQGNSA. V shed 4 bases and J shed 3 bases, with 10 bases lying between them. The CDR3 totals 14 residues. Here the CDR3 DNA reads TGTGCCAGCAGCTCTATGTTAGCCAATCAGCCCCAGCATTTT. Translated: CASSSMLANQPQHF.

This clonotype was observed at least ten times. CDR3 region: CASRTNRVRRQPQHF. The CDR3 DNA is TGTGCCAGCAGGACGAACAGGGTTAGGCGTCAGCCCCAGCATTTT. V is TRBV6-2 or TRBV6-3 and J is TRBJ1-5, with D maybe TRBD1 (6 bases). Trimming took off 6 bases at V and 6 bases at J, with 18 bases between the two ends. Germline lookup yields CDR1 MNHEY and CDR2 SVGEGT. This CDR3 spans 15 amino acids.

This clonotype occurred a few times. The V gene is TRBV28, the J gene TRBJ2-7; a possible D gene is TRBD2 (5 bases). The CDR3 sequence is 18 residues long. Trimming removed 4 bases at V and 5 bases at J, with 27 bases between. Germline CDR1 MDHEN, CDR2 SYDVKM. This chain's CDR3 is CASSSPAKPGSNTHEQYF. CDR3 sequence (DNA): TGTGCCAGCAGTTCACCAGCCAAACCGGGATCCAATACCCACGAGCAGTACTTC.

The table lists this clonotype with many counts. V and J are TRBV7-4 and TRBJ2-1, with D tentatively TRBD1 or TRBD2 (5 bases each). This CDR3 spans 14 amino acids. From germline, CDR1 is SGHVT and CDR2 SQSDAQ. V was shortened by 1 base and J by 6 bases, with 10 bases between the two germline ends. The CDR3 protein is CASSLEGTINEQFF. The CDR3 region has the DNA TGTGCCAGCAGCTTAGAAGGGACCATCAATGAGCAGTTCTTC.